These 10 T cell receptor beta chains originate from one sample sequenced in a study of CD8 T cells in Susac syndrome. An amount of RNA that ranged from roughly 0.5 to 1 ug was reverse transcribed with random hexamers. MiXCR, applied by TCRdb to the immunoSEQ multiplex PCR reads, yields one record per CDR3 protein. The table has approximately 150,000 distinct CDR3 sequences, approximately 93% seen once. The specimen sequenced was CD4+ T cells from PBMCs. The receptors here all came from a human donor with multiple sclerosis.

The genes are TRBV28 and TRBJ1-5; D is possibly TRBD1 (5 bases). The V end lost 3 bases, the J end lost 6 bases, and 15 bases lay between the germline ends. CDR1 MDHEN and CDR2 SYDVKM come from the germline V gene. The CDR3 runs 15 residues. The CDR3 here is CASSLAGRESQPQHF. The CDR3 DNA follows: TGTGCCAGCAGTTTGGCGGGGCGCGAATCTCAGCCCCAGCATTTT.

This chain links TRBV6-1 with TRBJ1-2; no clear D. The length of the CDR3 is 13 residues. With 6 bases removed from V and 8 bases from J, the gap between germline ends came to 16 bases. Germline CDR1 and CDR2: MNHNS and SASEGT. The CDR3 nucleotides read TGTGCCAGCAGGCTGACAAAGGAGAGGGGCTACACCTTC. It codes for CASRLTKERGYTF.

The chain uses TRBV6-2 or TRBV6-3 and TRBJ2-7, with no clear D. Germline V gene lookup returns CDR1 MNHEY and CDR2 SVGEGT. The CDR3 has 13 amino acids. V shed 2 bases and J shed 3 bases, with 8 bases lying between them. The CDR3: CASSYMADYEQYF. In DNA form, the CDR3 reads TGTGCCAGCAGTTACATGGCAGACTACGAGCAGTACTTC.

This sequence joins TRBV18 and TRBJ2-7, with D unclear. CDR3 length equals 13 residues. Germline CDR1 KGHSH, CDR2 LQKENI. V was cut by 8 bases and J by 7 bases, with 18 bases left in between. The CDR3 nucleotides are TGTGCCAGCCACACCTACCCGTCTGAGGAGCAGTACTTC. Protein sequence: CASHTYPSEEQYF.

The chain is built from TRBV5-1 and TRBJ2-5, with D tentatively TRBD2 (5 bases). V was shortened by 4 bases and J by 1 base, with 11 bases between the two germline ends. Germline CDR1 is SGHRS and CDR2 is YFSETQ. The CDR3 is 14 amino acids. CDR3 sequence (DNA): TGCGCCAGCAGCCGAGGGTCCCTCCAAGAGACCCAGTACTTC. It specifies CASSRGSLQETQYF. The full variable domain, in which reference TRBV5-1 and TRBJ2-5 provide the parts outside the CDR3, is KAGVTQTPRYLIKTRGQQVTLSCSPISGHRSVSWYQQTPGQGLQFLFEYFSETQRNKGNFPGRFSGRQFSNSRSEMNVSTLELGDSALYLCASSRGSLQETQYFGPGTRLLVL.

The chain carries TRBV27 and TRBJ2-7, with 10 bases aligning to TRBD1. This CDR3 region has 15 residues. The V gene's germline CDR1 is MNHEY and CDR2 SMNVEV (reference sequence). Losses at the gene ends were 3 bases for V and 6 bases for J; bases not matched to a gene: 8. Here the CDR3 DNA reads TGTGCCAGCAGTTTGAGGGGAGGGACAGGGGTCGAGCAGTACTTC. Translation gives CASSLRGGTGVEQYF.

The rearrangement links TRBV6-6 to TRBJ2-1, with D perhaps TRBD1 (6 bases). The CDR3 is 15 residues long. Germline V gene sequence: CDR1 MNHNY, CDR2 SVGAGI (reference sequence). Trimming stripped 2 bases from V and 8 bases from J, with 16 bases between. The CDR3 protein is CASSYPQGTNYEQFF. The DNA of the CDR3 is TGTGCCAGCAGTTACCCACAGGGTACAAACTATGAGCAGTTCTTC.

This clonotype was seen only a few times. The V gene is TRBV9, the J gene TRBJ2-3; 7 bases are shared with TRBD2. Germline values: CDR1 SGDLS, CDR2 YYNGEE. This CDR3 contains 15 residues. V lost 2 bases, J lost 1 base, and 4 bases stayed unmatched. DNA of the CDR3: TGTGCCAGCAGCGTCCAGGGACTACGCACAGATACGCAGTATTTT. Translation: CASSVQGLRTDTQYF.

The chain combines TRBV9 with TRBJ2-7; perhaps TRBD1 as D (6 bases). The V end was cut by 0 bases, the J end by 2 bases, with 12 bases between. CDR1 is SGDLS, CDR2 YYNGEE, per germline. The CDR3 runs 15 residues. The CDR3 coding sequence is TGTGCCAGCAGCGTAGAAGGGGGAGAGACCTACGAGCAGTACTTC. This encodes CASSVEGGETYEQYF.

The genes are TRBV4-3 and TRBJ1-1; D might be TRBD1 (6 bases). V was cut by 2 bases and J by 1 base, with 17 bases left in between. Germline V gene lookup returns CDR1 LGHNA and CDR2 YSLEER. CDR3 length equals 17 residues. Here the CDR3 DNA reads TGCGCCAGCAGCCAACGCCCAATGGGGGGCAGGAACACTGAAGCTTTCTTT. It encodes CASSQRPMGGRNTEAFF.